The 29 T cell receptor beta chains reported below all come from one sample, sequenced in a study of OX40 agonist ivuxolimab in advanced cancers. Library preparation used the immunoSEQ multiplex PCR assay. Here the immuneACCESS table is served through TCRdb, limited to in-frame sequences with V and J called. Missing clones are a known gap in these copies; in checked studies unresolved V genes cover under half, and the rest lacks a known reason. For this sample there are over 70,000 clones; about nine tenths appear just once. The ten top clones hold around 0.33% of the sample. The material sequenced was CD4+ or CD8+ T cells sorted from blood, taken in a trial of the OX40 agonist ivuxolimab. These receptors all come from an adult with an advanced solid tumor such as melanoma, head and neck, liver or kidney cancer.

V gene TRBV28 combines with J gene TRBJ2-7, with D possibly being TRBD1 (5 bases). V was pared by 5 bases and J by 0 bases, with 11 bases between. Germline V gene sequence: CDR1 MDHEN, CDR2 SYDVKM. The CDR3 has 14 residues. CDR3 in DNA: TGTGCCAGCAGTCCCCCCGACAGCTCCTACGAGCAGTACTTC. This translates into CASSPPDSSYEQYF.

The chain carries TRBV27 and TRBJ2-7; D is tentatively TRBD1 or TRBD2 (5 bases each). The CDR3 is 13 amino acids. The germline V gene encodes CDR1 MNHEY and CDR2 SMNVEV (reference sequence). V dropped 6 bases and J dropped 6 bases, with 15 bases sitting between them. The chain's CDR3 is CASRPTGAAEQYF. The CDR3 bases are TGTGCCAGCAGACCCACCGGGGCGGCCGAGCAGTACTTC.

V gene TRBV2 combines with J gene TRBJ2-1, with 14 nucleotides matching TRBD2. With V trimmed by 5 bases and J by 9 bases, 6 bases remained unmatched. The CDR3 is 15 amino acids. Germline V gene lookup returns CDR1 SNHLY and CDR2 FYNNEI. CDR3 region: CASSSGTSGSLEQFF. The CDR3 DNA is TGTGCCAGCAGTTCCGGGACTAGCGGGAGCCTTGAGCAGTTCTTC.

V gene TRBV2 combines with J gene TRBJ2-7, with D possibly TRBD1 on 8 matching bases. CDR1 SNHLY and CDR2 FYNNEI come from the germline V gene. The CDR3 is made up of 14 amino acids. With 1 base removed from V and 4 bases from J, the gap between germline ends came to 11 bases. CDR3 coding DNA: TGTGCCAGCAGTGAAGACAGGGGGGGGTACGAGCAGTACTTC. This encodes CASSEDRGGYEQYF.

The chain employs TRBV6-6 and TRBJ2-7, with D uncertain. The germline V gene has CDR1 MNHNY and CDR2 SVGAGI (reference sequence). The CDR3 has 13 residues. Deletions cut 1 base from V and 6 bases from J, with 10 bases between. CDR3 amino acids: CASSYYPSSEQYF. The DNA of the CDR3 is TGTGCCAGCAGTTACTACCCCAGCTCCGAGCAGTACTTC.

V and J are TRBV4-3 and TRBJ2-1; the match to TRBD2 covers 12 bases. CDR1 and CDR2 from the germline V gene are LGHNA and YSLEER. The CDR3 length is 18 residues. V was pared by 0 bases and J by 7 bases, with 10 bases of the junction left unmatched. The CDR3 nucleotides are TGCGCCAGCAGCCAAGACCCGACTAGCGGGAGTGCGGGGAATGAGCAGTTCTTC. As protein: CASSQDPTSGSAGNEQFF.

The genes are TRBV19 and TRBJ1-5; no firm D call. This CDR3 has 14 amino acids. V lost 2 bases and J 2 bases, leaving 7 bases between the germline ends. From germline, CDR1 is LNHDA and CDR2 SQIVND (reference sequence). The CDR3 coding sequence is TGTGCCAGTAGTATAAGTTACCGCAATCAGCCCCAGCATTTT. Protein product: CASSISYRNQPQHF.

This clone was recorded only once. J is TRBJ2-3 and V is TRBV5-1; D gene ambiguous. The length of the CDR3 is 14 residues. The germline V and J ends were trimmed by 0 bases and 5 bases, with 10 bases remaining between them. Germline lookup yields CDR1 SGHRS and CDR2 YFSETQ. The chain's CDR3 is CASSLDTPRDTQYF. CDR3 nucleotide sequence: TGCGCCAGCAGCTTGGACACTCCTCGAGATACGCAGTATTTT.

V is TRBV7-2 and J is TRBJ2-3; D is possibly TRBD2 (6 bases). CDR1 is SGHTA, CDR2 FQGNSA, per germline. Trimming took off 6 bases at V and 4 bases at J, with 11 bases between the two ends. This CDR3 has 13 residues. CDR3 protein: CASRARLADTQYF. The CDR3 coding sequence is TGTGCCAGCAGAGCCCGACTAGCAGATACGCAGTATTTT. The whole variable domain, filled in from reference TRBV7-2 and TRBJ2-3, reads GAGVSQSPSNKVTEKGKDVELRCDPISGHTALYWYRQSLGQGLEFLIYFQGNSAPDKSGLPSDRFSAERTGGSVSTLTIQRTQQEDSAVYLCASRARLADTQYFGPGTRLTVL.

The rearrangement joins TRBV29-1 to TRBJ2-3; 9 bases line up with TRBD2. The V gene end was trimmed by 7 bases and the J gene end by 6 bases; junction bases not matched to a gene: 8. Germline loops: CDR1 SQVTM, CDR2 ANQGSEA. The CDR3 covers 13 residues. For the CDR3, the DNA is TGCAGCGGCTTAGCGGGAGTAGGGGATACGCAGTATTTT. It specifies CSGLAGVGDTQYF.

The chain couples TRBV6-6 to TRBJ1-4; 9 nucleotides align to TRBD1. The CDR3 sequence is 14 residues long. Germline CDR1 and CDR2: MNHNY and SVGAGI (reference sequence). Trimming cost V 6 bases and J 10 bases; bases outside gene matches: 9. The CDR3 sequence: CASRPQGAVGKLFF. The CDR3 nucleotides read TGTGCCAGCAGACCACAGGGGGCCGTGGGAAAACTGTTTTTT.

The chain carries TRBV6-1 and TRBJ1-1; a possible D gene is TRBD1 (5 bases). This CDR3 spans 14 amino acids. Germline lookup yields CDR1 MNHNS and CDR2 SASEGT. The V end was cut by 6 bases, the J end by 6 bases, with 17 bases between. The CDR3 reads CASSGLYGGAEAFF. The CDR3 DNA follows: TGTGCCAGCAGCGGTCTGTATGGAGGGGCTGAAGCTTTCTTT.

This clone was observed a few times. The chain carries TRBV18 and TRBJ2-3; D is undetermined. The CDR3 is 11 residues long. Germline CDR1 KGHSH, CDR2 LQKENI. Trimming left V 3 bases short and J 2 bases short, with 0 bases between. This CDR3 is CASSPTDTQYF. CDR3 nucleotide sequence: TGTGCCAGCTCACCCACAGATACGCAGTATTTT.

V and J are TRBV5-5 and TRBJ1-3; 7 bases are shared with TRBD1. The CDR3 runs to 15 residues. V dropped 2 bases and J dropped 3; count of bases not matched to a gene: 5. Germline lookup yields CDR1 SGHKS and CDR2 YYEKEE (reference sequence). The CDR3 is CASSFEGANGNTIYF. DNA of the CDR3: TGTGCCAGCAGCTTTGAGGGGGCGAATGGAAACACCATATATTTT.

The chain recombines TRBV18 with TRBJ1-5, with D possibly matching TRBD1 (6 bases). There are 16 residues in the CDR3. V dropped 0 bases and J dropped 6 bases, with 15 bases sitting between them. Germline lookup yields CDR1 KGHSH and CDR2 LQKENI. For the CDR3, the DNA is TGTGCCAGCTCACCACCTGGTGTTGGGGGCAGTCAGCCCCAGCATTTT. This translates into CASSPPGVGGSQPQHF.

In nucleotides, the CDR3 is TGTGCCAGCAGCCTCAACAGGGTTGAGGAGACCCAGTACTTC. Translated, it gives CASSLNRVEETQYF. The chain couples TRBV7-7 to TRBJ2-5; D might be TRBD1 (6 bases). This CDR3 comprises 14 residues. CDR1 SSHAT and CDR2 FNYEAQ come from the germline V gene (reference sequence). The V gene lost 5 bases and the J gene lost 5 bases, with 15 bases spanning the gap.

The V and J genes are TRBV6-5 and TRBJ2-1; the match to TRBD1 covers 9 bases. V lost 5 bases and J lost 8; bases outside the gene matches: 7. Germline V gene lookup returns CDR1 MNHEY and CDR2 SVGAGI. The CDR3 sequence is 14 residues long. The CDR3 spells CASSQGQGFHEQFF. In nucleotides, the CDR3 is TGTGCCAGCAGTCAGGGACAGGGATTCCATGAGCAGTTCTTC.

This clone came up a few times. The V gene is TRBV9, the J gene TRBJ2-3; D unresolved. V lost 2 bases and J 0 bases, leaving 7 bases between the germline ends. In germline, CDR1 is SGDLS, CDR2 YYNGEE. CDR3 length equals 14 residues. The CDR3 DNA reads TGTGCCAGCAGCGTGACGGATAGCACAGATACGCAGTATTTT. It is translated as CASSVTDSTDTQYF.

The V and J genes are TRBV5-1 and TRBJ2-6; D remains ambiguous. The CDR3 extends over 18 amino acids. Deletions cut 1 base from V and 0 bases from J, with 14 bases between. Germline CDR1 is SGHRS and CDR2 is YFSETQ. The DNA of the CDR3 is TGCGCCAGCAGCTTGATAGGTGCGGCCAACTCTGGGGCCAACGTCCTGACTTTC. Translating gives CASSLIGAANSGANVLTF.

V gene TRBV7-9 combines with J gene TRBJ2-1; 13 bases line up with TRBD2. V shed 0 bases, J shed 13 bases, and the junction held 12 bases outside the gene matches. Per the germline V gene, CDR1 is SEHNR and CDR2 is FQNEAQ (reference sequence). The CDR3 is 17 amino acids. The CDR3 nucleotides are TGTGCCAGCAGCTTAGCCAGAGGACTAGCGGGGGATAATTCTCAGTTCTTC. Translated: CASSLARGLAGDNSQFF.

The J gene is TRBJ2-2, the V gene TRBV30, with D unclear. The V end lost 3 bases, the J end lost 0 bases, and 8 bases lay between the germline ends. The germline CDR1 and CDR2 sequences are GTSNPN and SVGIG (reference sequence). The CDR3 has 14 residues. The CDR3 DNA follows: TGTGCCTGGAGGTTGGGCTCGAACACCGGGGAGCTGTTTTTT. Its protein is CAWRLGSNTGELFF.

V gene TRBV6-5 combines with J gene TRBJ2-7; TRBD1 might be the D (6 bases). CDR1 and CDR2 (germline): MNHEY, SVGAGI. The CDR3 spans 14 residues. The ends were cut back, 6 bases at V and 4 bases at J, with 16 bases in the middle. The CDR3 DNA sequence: TGTGCCAGCAGCCGCACCGGGACAACATACGAGCAGTACTTC. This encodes CASSRTGTTYEQYF.

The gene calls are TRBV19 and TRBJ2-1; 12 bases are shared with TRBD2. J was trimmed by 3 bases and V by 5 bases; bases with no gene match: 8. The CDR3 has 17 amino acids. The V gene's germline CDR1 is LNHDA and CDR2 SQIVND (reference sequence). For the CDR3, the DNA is TGTGCCAGTAGTCCCGGACTAGCGGGAACAGGCTACAATGAGCAGTTCTTC. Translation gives CASSPGLAGTGYNEQFF.

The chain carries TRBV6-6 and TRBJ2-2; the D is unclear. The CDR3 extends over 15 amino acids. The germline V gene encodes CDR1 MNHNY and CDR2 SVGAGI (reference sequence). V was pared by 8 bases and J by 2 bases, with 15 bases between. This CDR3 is CASWIPGPNTGELFF. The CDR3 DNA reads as TGTGCCAGCTGGATTCCGGGCCCTAACACCGGGGAGCTGTTTTTT.

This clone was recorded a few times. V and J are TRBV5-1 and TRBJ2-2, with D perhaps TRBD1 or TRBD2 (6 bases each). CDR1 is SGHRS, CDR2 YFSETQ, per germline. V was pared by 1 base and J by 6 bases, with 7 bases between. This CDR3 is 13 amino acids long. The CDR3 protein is CASSLRGPGELFF. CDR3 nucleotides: TGCGCCAGCAGCTTGCGGGGGCCCGGGGAGCTGTTTTTT.

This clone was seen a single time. Here the CDR3 reads CASSQMGLAIYEQYF. CDR3 sequence (DNA): TGTGCCAGCAGCCAGATGGGACTAGCAATTTACGAGCAGTACTTC. This rearrangement joins TRBV14 to TRBJ2-7; TRBD2 agrees at 9 bases. The V gene end was trimmed by 3 bases and the J gene end by 4 bases; junction bases not matched to a gene: 7. In germline, CDR1 is SGHDN, CDR2 FVKESK. The CDR3 sequence is 15 residues long.

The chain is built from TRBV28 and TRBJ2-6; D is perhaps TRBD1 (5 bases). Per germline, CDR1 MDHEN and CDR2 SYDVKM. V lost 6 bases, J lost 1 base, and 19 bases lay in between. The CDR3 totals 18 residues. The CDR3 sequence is CASRTARALASGANVLTF. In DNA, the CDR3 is TGTGCCAGCAGGACAGCCCGTGCTCTCGCTTCTGGGGCCAACGTCCTGACTTTC.

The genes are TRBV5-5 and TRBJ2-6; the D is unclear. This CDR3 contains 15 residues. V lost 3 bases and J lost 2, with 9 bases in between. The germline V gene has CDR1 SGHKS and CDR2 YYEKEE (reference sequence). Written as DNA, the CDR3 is TGTGCCAGCAGCTCGACGTTGGCTGGGGCCAACGTCCTGACTTTC. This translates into CASSSTLAGANVLTF.

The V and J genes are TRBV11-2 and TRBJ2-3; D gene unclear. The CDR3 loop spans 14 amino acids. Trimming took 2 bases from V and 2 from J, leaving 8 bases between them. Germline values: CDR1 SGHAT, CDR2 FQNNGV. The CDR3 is CASSLRSTTDTQYF. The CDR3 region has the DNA TGTGCCAGCAGCTTAAGATCTACCACAGATACGCAGTATTTT.